The entry below gives a single T cell receptor (beta chain) sequence along with its context. The antigen remains unidentified. The CDR3 consists of 14 residues. Germline values: CDR1 SNHLY, CDR2 FYNNEI. V shed 1 base and J 11 bases; nucleotides not matched to a gene: 7. The data stem from a study of cytomegalovirus exposure and HLA in healthy donors. Looking at the study overall: The approximately 120 validation repertoires were reported in a later analysis to have been generated on the same platform as the roughly 680 first-cohort repertoires. Whole-study findings and limits: Later, an analysis found that TCR clusters from the first cohort tended to co-occur in the approximately 130 validation repertoires.

Sequencing used immunoSEQ multiplex PCR; TCRdb keeps in-frame clones, though not all of them. The sample holds about 160,000 clones, just under 90% seen once. Separate from the roughly 730-subject first cohort, the roughly 130-subject validation cohort was the one that the donors belonged to. The rearrangement links TRBV2 to TRBJ2-5, with 10 positions matching TRBD2. The TCR comes from a man in his late teens or twenties in good health and CMV-seropositive. The sample comprised PBMCs. The CDR3 spells CASSEGTSGLQQYF. Here the CDR3 DNA reads TGTGCCAGCAGTGAAGGGACTAGCGGACTACAGCAGTACTTC.